The present entry profiles one T cell receptor (beta chain) with its context. This record belongs to a study of neoadjuvant anti-PD-1 for oral cavity cancer. Study in general: Non-progressing patients received a fourth nivolumab dose near day 43, then surgery on days 50-56.

Per germline, CDR1 WSHSY and CDR2 SAAADI. This CDR3 region has 14 residues. V was cut by 2 bases and J by 4 bases, with 11 bases left in between. Time point noted: after neoadjuvant nivolumab, at surgical resection. Measured with immunoSEQ multiplex PCR; TCRdb has only the in-frame clones, and not every one. Here the sample spans approximately 15,000 clones, 36% being singletons. The chain recombines TRBV10-2 with TRBJ1-1; unclear D gene. The source of this sequence is a person between 40 and 85 years old with oral cavity squamous cell carcinoma. The material was tumor tissue, obtained after nivolumab (anti-PD-1) treatment. The CDR3 sequence is CASSEPRLGTEAFF. CDR3 nucleotides: TGCGCCAGCAGTGAGCCAAGGTTGGGCACTGAAGCTTTCTTT.